The 32 T cell receptor beta chains presented below share a single source sample, sequenced in a study of blood T cells in healthy people across ages. A second 7 to 11 cycle PCR used barcoded and J-beta primers. One entry per CDR3 protein results from TCRdb running MiXCR on the 5' RACE reads. This table has about 970,000 distinct CDR3 sequences, 45% to 60% appearing once. The sequencing sample was made of blood. The receptors here all came from an older woman in good health.

The rearrangement uses TRBV3-1 and TRBJ2-5, with D perhaps assigned TRBD1 or TRBD2 (5 bases each). V was clipped by 0 bases and J by 4 bases, with 15 bases between them. Germline values: CDR1 LGHDT, CDR2 YNNKEL (reference sequence). This CDR3 comprises 16 residues. CDR3 in DNA: TGTGCCAGCAGCCAAGAAGGGGCGGGTACGGTAGAGACCCAGTACTTC. Translated: CASSQEGAGTVETQYF.

The V call is TRBV7-2, the J call TRBJ2-3, with D perhaps matching TRBD1 (6 bases). The CDR3 runs to 15 residues. The germline V gene has CDR1 SGHTA and CDR2 FQGNSA. V lost 1 base and J lost 4, with 12 bases in between. CDR3 sequence: CASSLVWQGPDTQYF. The CDR3 DNA sequence: TGTGCCAGCAGCTTAGTTTGGCAGGGGCCAGATACGCAGTATTTT.

This chain links TRBV20-1 with TRBJ2-7; either TRBD1 or TRBD2 may supply D (5 bases each). CDR1 is DFQATT and CDR2 is SNEGSKA in the germline V gene (reference sequence). Trimming stripped 5 bases from V and 2 bases from J, with 13 bases between. The CDR3 has 13 residues. The CDR3 region has the DNA TGCAGTGCTCCCCCCGGGACCACCTACGAGCAGTACTTC. It is translated as CSAPPGTTYEQYF.

The CDR3 region has the DNA TGCGCCAGCAGCCAAGTGTTAAGCGTTTACGAGCAGTACTTC. Its protein product is CASSQVLSVYEQYF. The V and J genes are TRBV4-1 and TRBJ2-5, with D unresolved. Matching the DNA end better, TRBJ2-7 makes the J call doubtful. The germline V gene has CDR1 MGHRA and CDR2 YSYEKL. CDR3 length: 14 residues.

This clonotype was recorded a few times. V usage is TRBV6-6 and J usage is TRBJ2-1; 13 positions match TRBD2. The CDR3 consists of 14 residues. CDR1 MNHNY and CDR2 SVGAGI come from the germline V gene (reference sequence). Unmatched junction bases numbered 5, after V lost 6 bases and J lost 9 bases. CDR3 nucleotides: TGTGCCAGCAGACTAGCGGGAGGGCGGGGTGAGCAGTTCTTC. It is translated as CASRLAGGRGEQFF.

The V gene is TRBV18, the J gene TRBJ2-1, with D perhaps TRBD1 (5 bases). Germline-derived CDR1 and CDR2 are KGHSH and LQKENI. V gave up 5 bases and J gave up 5 bases, with 13 bases separating them. The CDR3 consists of 14 residues. The chain's CDR3 is CASSYDSTNNEQFF. The CDR3 DNA reads TGTGCCAGCTCATACGACAGCACCAACAATGAGCAGTTCTTC.

This rearrangement joins TRBV18 to TRBJ2-4; D could derive from TRBD1 or TRBD2 (7 bases each). The V and J ends lost 4 bases and 0 bases respectively, with 22 bases between them. The CDR3 extends over 19 amino acids. The germline V gene encodes CDR1 KGHSH and CDR2 LQKENI. The CDR3 is CASSRGGDRGNPAKNIQYF. CDR3 bases: TGTGCCAGCTCACGGGGAGGGGACAGAGGGAACCCAGCCAAAAACATTCAGTACTTC.

The genes are TRBV5-1 and TRBJ2-1; D not resolved. Trimming shortened V by 0 bases and J by 7 bases, and 17 bases separated the two germline ends. CDR3 length: 16 residues. Germline V gene lookup returns CDR1 SGHRS and CDR2 YFSETQ. In DNA form, the CDR3 reads TGCGCCAGCAGCTTGGAGCCGACACGGTCCTCTAATGAGCAGTTCTTC. Encoded protein: CASSLEPTRSSNEQFF.

This clonotype was counted between two and nine times. V and J are TRBV4-3 and TRBJ2-3; D possibly corresponds to TRBD1 (5 bases). V was cut by 0 bases and J by 2 bases, with 9 bases left in between. From germline, CDR1 is LGHNA and CDR2 YSLEER. The CDR3 loop spans 15 amino acids. The CDR3, as DNA: TGCGCCAGCAGCCAAGACAGGGTTATCACAGATACGCAGTATTTT. Translation: CASSQDRVITDTQYF.

The chain links TRBV15 to TRBJ1-5; D is unresolved. Germline CDR1 is LNHNV and CDR2 is YYDKDF (reference sequence). V gave up 0 bases and J gave up 3 bases, with 12 bases separating them. CDR3 size: 16 residues. CDR3: CATSRDYAAANQPQHF. The CDR3 DNA reads as TGTGCCACCAGCAGAGATTATGCGGCCGCCAATCAGCCCCAGCATTTT.

V and J are TRBV5-1 and TRBJ2-3; D not certain. CDR3 length equals 16 residues. Germline CDR1 is SGHRS and CDR2 is YFSETQ. V lost 0 bases and J lost 0, with 11 bases in between. The CDR3 region has the DNA TGCGCCAGCAGCTTGGACGGCGGATCTAGCACAGATACGCAGTATTTT. Translated, it gives CASSLDGGSSTDTQYF.

V gene TRBV20-1 combines with J gene TRBJ2-4, with 7 bases fitting TRBD2. The V gene's germline CDR1 is DFQATT and CDR2 SNEGSKA (reference sequence). The length of the CDR3 is 18 residues. J gave up 0 bases and V 0 bases, and 11 bases lay outside the gene matches. CDR3 DNA sequence: TGCAGTGCTAGAGATCCAGGGCTAGCGGTCAGAGCCAAAAACATTCAGTACTTC. It is translated as CSARDPGLAVRAKNIQYF.

The chain employs TRBV12-3 or TRBV12-4 and TRBJ2-5, with TRBD1 identical over 7 bases. J lost 5 bases, V lost 1 base, and 1 base had no gene match. The CDR3 consists of 13 residues. The chain's CDR3 is CASSLETGETQYF. CDR3 bases: TGTGCCAGCAGTTTAGAGACAGGGGAGACCCAGTACTTC.

V gene TRBV7-2 combines with J gene TRBJ2-5; TRBD1 aligns across 9 bases. From germline, CDR1 is SGHTA and CDR2 FQGNSA. The CDR3 length is 16 residues. The J segment lost 5 bases and the V segment lost 1 base, leaving 8 bases of the junction unmatched. CDR3 bases: TGTGCCAGCAGCTTAGGTGTGACAGGGGGTCGTGAGACCCAGTACTTC. Protein: CASSLGVTGGRETQYF.

V and J are TRBV28 and TRBJ2-3; D might be TRBD1 or TRBD2, each matching 5 bases. V lost 7 bases and J 4 bases, leaving 18 bases between the germline ends. The CDR3 has 15 amino acids. The germline V gene encodes CDR1 MDHEN and CDR2 SYDVKM. In nucleotides, the CDR3 is TGTGCCAGCACCTCGGGGCACTTGGGTCCAGATACGCAGTATTTT. Its translation is CASTSGHLGPDTQYF.

The rearrangement links TRBV12-3 or TRBV12-4 to TRBJ1-2, with a weak D call TRBD1 (6 bases). Trimming removed 1 base at V and 3 bases at J, with 15 bases between. The CDR3 sequence is 16 residues long. CDR3 nucleotide sequence: TGTGCCAGCAGTTTAGGAGGGGGAGACGGCTACTATGGCTACACCTTC. This codes for CASSLGGGDGYYGYTF.

The rearrangement joins TRBV28 to TRBJ2-4; 8 nucleotides align to TRBD1. Germline V gives CDR1 MDHEN, CDR2 SYDVKM. There are 15 residues in the CDR3. V gave up 6 bases and J gave up 3 bases; unmatched junction bases: 7. The CDR3, as DNA: TGTGCCAGCAGCCCAGACAGGGGAGTCAAAAACATTCAGTACTTC. Translating it yields CASSPDRGVKNIQYF. The variable domain in full, completed from reference TRBV28 and TRBJ2-4, reads DVKVTQSSRYLVKRTGEKVFLECVQDMDHENMFWYRQDPGLGLRLIYFSYDVKMKEKGDIPEGYSVSREKKERFSLILESASTNQTSMYLCASSPDRGVKNIQYFGAGTRLSVL.

The rearrangement uses TRBV25-1 and TRBJ2-4; a possible D gene is TRBD2 (7 bases). The J call could be wrong; TRBJ2-7 is a better fit for the DNA end. Germline assignment: CDR1 MGHDK and CDR2 SYGVNS. The CDR3 contains 15 residues. The CDR3 DNA is TGTGCCAGCAGTGAGGGAGGGGGGGGAAGGTACGAGCAGTACTTC. The encoded protein is CASSEGGGGRYEQYF.

This clonotype was found a few times. V is TRBV7-8 and J is TRBJ1-5, with a weak D call TRBD1 (6 bases). Trimming pared 0 bases from V and 6 bases from J, leaving 9 bases between. The germline V gene encodes CDR1 SGHVS and CDR2 FQNEAQ. There are 14 residues in the CDR3. The CDR3 is CASSLAGASQPQHF. The CDR3 DNA follows: TGTGCCAGCAGCTTAGCGGGGGCAAGTCAGCCCCAGCATTTT. The variable domain in full, completed from reference TRBV7-8 and TRBJ1-5, reads GAGVSQSPRYKVAKRGQDVALRCDPISGHVSLFWYQQALGQGPEFLTYFQNEAQLDKSGLPSDRFFAERPEGSVSTLKIQRTQQEDSAVYLCASSLAGASQPQHFGDGTRLSIL.

The chain is built from TRBV18 and TRBJ2-5, with D tentatively TRBD1 (5 bases). The J call is uncertain, as TRBJ2-7 better fits the DNA end. This CDR3 contains 13 residues. Germline loops: CDR1 KGHSH, CDR2 LQKENI. CDR3 coding DNA: TGTGCCAGCTCACCCATGAACAGGTACGAGCAGTACTTC. This gives the protein CASSPMNRYEQYF.

The V and J genes are TRBV7-8 and TRBJ2-7, with D possibly being TRBD2 (6 bases). V was clipped by 0 bases and J by 1 base, with 10 bases between them. The CDR3 is 15 residues long. CDR1 is SGHVS and CDR2 is FQNEAQ in the germline V gene. The CDR3 protein is CASSLASGVSYEQYF. The CDR3 DNA reads TGTGCCAGCAGCTTAGCTAGCGGCGTATCCTACGAGCAGTACTTC.

V and J are TRBV28 and TRBJ2-1, with TRBD2 matching over 7 bases. The ends lost 6 bases at V and 3 bases at J; junction bases unmatched: 23. This CDR3 contains 20 residues. CDR1 is MDHEN and CDR2 is SYDVKM in the germline V gene. The CDR3 DNA sequence: TGTGCCAGCAGATTTCCCAGACTAGCAGGAGGGCTGAGGTTCTACAATGAGCAGTTCTTC. Translated: CASRFPRLAGGLRFYNEQFF.

This chain links TRBV20-1 with TRBJ2-1, with D unresolved. Trimming removed 4 bases at V and 5 bases at J, with 12 bases between. The CDR3 runs to 13 residues. Per the germline V gene, CDR1 is DFQATT and CDR2 is SNEGSKA (reference sequence). The DNA for the CDR3 is TGCAGTGCTACCAGCCTGAAACACAATGAGCAGTTCTTC. It specifies CSATSLKHNEQFF.

Concerning this clonotype itself: Its ends do not fully match the called genes, so a read error is possible. The J gene is TRBJ2-1, the V gene TRBV2; D call uncertain. Germline CDR1 reads SNHLY; CDR2 reads FYNNEI. CDR3 length: 15 residues. CDR3 loop: CASSVGAPVMNEQFF. DNA for the CDR3: TGCGCCAGCAGTGTAGGCGCCCCTGTGATGAATGAGCAGTTCTTC.

This clonotype was picked up a small number of times. V is TRBV4-1 and J is TRBJ2-7, with D maybe TRBD1 (6 bases). V lost 1 base to trimming and J lost 4 bases, with 17 bases between them. Looked up from germline, CDR1 is MGHRA and CDR2 is YSYEKL. The CDR3 totals 16 residues. For the CDR3, the DNA is TGCGCCAGCAGCCAAGGTTATGCAGGGGCTGGGTACGAGCAGTACTTC. It specifies CASSQGYAGAGYEQYF.

The V gene is TRBV10-3, the J gene TRBJ1-1, with D maybe TRBD1 (5 bases). The germline CDR1 and CDR2 sequences are ENHRY and SYGVKD. CDR3 length: 14 amino acids. The V gene lost 2 bases and the J gene lost 2 bases, with 9 bases spanning the gap. The CDR3 here is CAISEDRINTEAFF. The DNA of the CDR3 is TGTGCCATCAGTGAGGACAGAATAAACACTGAAGCTTTCTTT.

This clonotype was detected only a few times. V is TRBV15 and J is TRBJ2-6; 9 bases fit TRBD1. V shed 6 bases and J 0 bases; nucleotides not matched to a gene: 6. Per germline, CDR1 LNHNV and CDR2 YYDKDF (reference sequence). The length of the CDR3 is 17 residues. CDR3 in DNA: TGTGCCACCAGAGCGACAGGGGGTTACTCTGGGGCCAACGTCCTGACTTTC. Its protein is CATRATGGYSGANVLTF.

This chain connects TRBV15 to TRBJ2-5, with TRBD2 matching over 9 bases. V dropped 6 bases and J dropped 2; count of bases not matched to a gene: 16. Germline values: CDR1 LNHNV, CDR2 YYDKDF (reference sequence). This CDR3 comprises 18 residues. The CDR3, as DNA: TGTGCCACCAGTCAAGGGGCTAGCGGGATAAACCTTCAAGAGACCCAGTACTTC. It yields the protein CATSQGASGINLQETQYF.

This sequence joins TRBV7-2 and TRBJ2-7; 9 nucleotides match TRBD2. Germline-derived CDR1 and CDR2 are SGHTA and FQGNSA. V gave up 5 bases and J gave up 4 bases; unmatched junction bases: 12. The CDR3 covers 16 residues. DNA for the CDR3: TGTGCCAGCAGCCCGGCAGCCGTAGCGGGAGTTTACGAGCAGTACTTC. Amino acids: CASSPAAVAGVYEQYF.

There are many counts of this clonotype. V usage is TRBV7-9 and J usage is TRBJ2-7, with D unclear. Germline V gene lookup returns CDR1 SEHNR and CDR2 FQNEAQ (reference sequence). Trimming took off 6 bases at V and 1 base at J, with 10 bases between the two ends. CDR3 length equals 13 residues. As DNA, the CDR3 is TGTGCCAGCAGTTTAACAGCTTCCTACGAGCAGTACTTC. Protein product: CASSLTASYEQYF.

The chain carries TRBV11-2 and TRBJ2-7; a possible D gene is TRBD2 (5 bases). CDR1 and CDR2 (germline): SGHAT, FQNNGV. The length of the CDR3 is 11 residues. V was clipped by 5 bases and J by 9 bases, with 11 bases between them. CDR3 sequence: CASSHGLMQYF. CDR3 nucleotide sequence: TGTGCCAGCAGCCACGGACTTATGCAGTACTTC.

This clonotype turned up a few times. The chain couples TRBV6-5 to TRBJ2-7, with a tentative D call TRBD1 (6 bases). The CDR3 is 16 residues long. Germline CDR1 reads MNHEY; CDR2 reads SVGAGI. V gave up 0 bases and J gave up 2 bases, with 14 bases separating them. The CDR3 loop is CASSYSWGHRPYEQYF. The CDR3 region has the DNA TGTGCCAGCAGTTACTCCTGGGGACACCGCCCCTACGAGCAGTACTTC.